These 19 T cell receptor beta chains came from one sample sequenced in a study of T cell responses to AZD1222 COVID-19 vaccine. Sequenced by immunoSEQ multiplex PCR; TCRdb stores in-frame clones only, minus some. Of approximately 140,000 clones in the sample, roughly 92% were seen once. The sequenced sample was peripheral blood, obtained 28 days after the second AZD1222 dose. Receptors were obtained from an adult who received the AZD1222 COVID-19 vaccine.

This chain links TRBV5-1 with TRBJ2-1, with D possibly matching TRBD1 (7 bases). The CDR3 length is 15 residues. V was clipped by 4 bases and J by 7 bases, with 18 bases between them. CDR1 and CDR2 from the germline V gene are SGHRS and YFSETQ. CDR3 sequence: CASSIRTGGENEQFF. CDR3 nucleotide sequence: TGCGCCAGCAGCATTCGGACAGGAGGGGAAAATGAGCAGTTCTTC.

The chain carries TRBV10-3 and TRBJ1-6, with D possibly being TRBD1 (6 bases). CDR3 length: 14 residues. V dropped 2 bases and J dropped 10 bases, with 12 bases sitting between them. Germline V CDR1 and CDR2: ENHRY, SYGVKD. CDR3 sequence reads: CAISEGRGRSPLHF. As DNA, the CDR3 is TGTGCCATCAGTGAGGGCAGGGGTAGGTCACCCCTCCACTTT.

CDR3 protein: CASSRRTDYGYTF. For the CDR3, the DNA is TGTGCCAGCAGCAGGCGGACAGATTATGGCTACACCTTC. The V and J genes are TRBV7-9 and TRBJ1-2; a weak D match, TRBD1 (6 bases). Germline CDR1 reads SEHNR; CDR2 reads FQNEAQ (reference sequence). The CDR3 is 13 residues long. V was shortened by 5 bases and J by 5 bases, with 12 bases between the two germline ends. The full variable domain, in which reference TRBV7-9 and TRBJ1-2 provide the parts outside the CDR3, is DTGVSQNPRHKITKRGQNVTFRCDPISEHNRLYWYRQTLGQGPEFLTYFQNEAQLEKSRLLSDRFSAERPKGSFSTLEIQRTEQGDSAMYLCASSRRTDYGYTFGSGTRLTVV.

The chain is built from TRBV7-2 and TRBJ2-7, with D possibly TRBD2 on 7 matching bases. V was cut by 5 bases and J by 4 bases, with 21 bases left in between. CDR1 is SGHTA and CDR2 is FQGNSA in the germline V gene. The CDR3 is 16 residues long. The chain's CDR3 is CASSATLGGGLYEQYF. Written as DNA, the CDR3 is TGTGCCAGCAGCGCAACCCTTGGGGGGGGCCTTTACGAGCAGTACTTC.

CDR3 sequence: CATKTGGGNTGELFF. In DNA form, the CDR3 reads TGTGCCACCAAAACGGGCGGGGGAAACACCGGGGAGCTGTTTTTT. The genes are TRBV15 and TRBJ2-2; the match to TRBD2 covers 7 bases. Unmatched junction bases numbered 7, after V lost 7 bases and J lost 2 bases. The CDR3 is 15 residues long. Germline V lookup: CDR1 LNHNV, CDR2 YYDKDF (reference sequence).

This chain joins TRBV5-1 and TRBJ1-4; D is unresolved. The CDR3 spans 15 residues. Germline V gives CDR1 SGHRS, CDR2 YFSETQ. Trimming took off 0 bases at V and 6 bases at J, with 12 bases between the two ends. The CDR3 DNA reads TGCGCCAGCAGCTTGGCCGCAGGCTCGGATGAAAAACTGTTTTTT. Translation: CASSLAAGSDEKLFF.

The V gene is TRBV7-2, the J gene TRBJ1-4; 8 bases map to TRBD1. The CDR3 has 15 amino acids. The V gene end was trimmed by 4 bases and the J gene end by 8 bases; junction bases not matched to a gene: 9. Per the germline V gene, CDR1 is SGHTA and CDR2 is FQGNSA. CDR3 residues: CASSSRTGSWEKLFF. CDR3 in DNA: TGTGCCAGCAGCTCCCGGACAGGGTCGTGGGAAAAACTGTTTTTT.

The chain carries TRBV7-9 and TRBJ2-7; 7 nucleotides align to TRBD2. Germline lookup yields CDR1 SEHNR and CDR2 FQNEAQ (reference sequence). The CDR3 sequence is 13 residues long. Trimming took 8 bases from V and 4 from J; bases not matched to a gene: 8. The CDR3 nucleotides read TGTGCCAGCTTCCGGGGGGACCGTTACGAGCAGTACTTC. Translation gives CASFRGDRYEQYF.

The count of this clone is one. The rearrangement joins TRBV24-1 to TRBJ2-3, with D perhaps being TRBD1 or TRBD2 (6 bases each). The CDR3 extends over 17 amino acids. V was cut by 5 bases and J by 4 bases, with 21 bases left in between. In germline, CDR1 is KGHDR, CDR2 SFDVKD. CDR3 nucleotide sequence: TGTGCCACCAGTGGGCAAACCCGGGGGCGGAACCCAGATACGCAGTATTTT. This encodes CATSGQTRGRNPDTQYF.

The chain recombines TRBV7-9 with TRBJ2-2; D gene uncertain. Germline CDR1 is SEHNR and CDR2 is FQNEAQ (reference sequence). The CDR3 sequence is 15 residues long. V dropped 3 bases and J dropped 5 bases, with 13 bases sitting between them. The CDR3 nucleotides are TGTGCCAGCAGCTTTGGTTGGGCCCGAACCGGGGAGCTGTTTTTT. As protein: CASSFGWARTGELFF. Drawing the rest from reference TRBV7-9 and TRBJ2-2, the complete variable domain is DTGVSQNPRHKITKRGQNVTFRCDPISEHNRLYWYRQTLGQGPEFLTYFQNEAQLEKSRLLSDRFSAERPKGSFSTLEIQRTEQGDSAMYLCASSFGWARTGELFFGEGSRLTVL.

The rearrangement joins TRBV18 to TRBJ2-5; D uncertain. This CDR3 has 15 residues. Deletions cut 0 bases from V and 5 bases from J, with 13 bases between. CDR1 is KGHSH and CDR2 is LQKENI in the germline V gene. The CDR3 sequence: CASSPPRSNRETQYF. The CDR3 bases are TGTGCCAGCTCACCACCGAGAAGCAACCGGGAGACCCAGTACTTC.

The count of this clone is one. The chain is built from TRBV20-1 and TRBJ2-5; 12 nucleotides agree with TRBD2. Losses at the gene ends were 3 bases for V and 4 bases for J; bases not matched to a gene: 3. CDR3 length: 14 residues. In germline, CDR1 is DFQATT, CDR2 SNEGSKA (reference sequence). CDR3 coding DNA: TGCAGTGCTAGTCGACTAGCGGGGGTAGAGACCCAGTACTTC. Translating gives CSASRLAGVETQYF.

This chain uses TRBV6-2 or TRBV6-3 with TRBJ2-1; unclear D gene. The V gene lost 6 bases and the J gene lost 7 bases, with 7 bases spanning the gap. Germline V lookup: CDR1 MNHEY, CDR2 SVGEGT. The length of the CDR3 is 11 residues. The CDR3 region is CASSPGNEQFF. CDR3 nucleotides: TGTGCCAGCAGCCCCGGGAATGAGCAGTTCTTC.

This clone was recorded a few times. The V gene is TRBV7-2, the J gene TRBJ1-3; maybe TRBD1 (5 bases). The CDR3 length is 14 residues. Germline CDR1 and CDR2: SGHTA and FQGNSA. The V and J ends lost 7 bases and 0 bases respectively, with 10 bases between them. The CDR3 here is CASTYGGSGNTIYF. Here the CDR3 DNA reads TGTGCCAGCACCTACGGGGGCTCTGGAAACACCATATATTTT.

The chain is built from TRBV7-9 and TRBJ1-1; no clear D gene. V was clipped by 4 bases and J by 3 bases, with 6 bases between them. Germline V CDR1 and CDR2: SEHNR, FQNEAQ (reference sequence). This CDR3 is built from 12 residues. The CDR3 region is CASSSTDTEAFF. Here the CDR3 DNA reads TGTGCCAGCAGCTCCACGGACACTGAAGCTTTCTTT.

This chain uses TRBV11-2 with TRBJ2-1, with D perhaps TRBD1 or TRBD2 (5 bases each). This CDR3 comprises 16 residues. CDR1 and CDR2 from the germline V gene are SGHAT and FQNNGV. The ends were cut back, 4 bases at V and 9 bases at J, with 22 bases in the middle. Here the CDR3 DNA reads TGTGCCAGCAGCTACGGAGCATTAGGAGTAGGGACTGAGCAGTTCTTC. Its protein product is CASSYGALGVGTEQFF.

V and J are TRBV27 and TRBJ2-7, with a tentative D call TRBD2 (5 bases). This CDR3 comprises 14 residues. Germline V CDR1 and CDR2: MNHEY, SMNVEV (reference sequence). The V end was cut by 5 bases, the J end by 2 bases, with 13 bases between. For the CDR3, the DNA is TGTGCCAGCAGTCCGATAGGGAGTCCCTACGAGCAGTACTTC. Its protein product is CASSPIGSPYEQYF.

The CDR3 sequence: CASSLLTSGNTGELFF. The DNA of the CDR3 is TGTGCCAGCAGTTTATTGACTAGCGGGAACACCGGGGAGCTGTTTTTT. The rearrangement joins TRBV6-5 to TRBJ2-2, with TRBD2 identical over 9 bases. The CDR3 contains 16 residues. From germline, CDR1 is MNHEY and CDR2 SVGAGI. Trimming cost V 4 bases and J 1 base; bases outside gene matches: 4.

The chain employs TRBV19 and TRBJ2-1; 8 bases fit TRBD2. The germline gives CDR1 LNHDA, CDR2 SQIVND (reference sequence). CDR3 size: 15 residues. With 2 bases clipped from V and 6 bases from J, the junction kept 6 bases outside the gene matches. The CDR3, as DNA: TGTGCCAGTAGTATATCAAGCGGGGGTTTCAATGAGCAGTTCTTC. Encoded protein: CASSISSGGFNEQFF.